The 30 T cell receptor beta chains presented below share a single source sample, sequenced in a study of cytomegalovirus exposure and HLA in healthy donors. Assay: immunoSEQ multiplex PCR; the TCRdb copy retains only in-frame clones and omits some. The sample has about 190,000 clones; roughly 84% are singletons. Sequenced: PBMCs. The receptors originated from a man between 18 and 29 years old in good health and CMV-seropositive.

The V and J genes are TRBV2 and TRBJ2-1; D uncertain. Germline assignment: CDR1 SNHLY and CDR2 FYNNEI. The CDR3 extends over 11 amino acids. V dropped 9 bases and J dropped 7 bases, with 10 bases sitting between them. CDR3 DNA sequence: TGTGCCAGTTCAACTTCTAATGAGCAGTTCTTC. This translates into CASSTSNEQFF.

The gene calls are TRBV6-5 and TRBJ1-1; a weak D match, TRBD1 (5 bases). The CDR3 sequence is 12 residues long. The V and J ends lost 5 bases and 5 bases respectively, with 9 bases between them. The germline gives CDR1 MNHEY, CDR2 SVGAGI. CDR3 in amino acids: CASSRQRTEAFF. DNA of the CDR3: TGTGCCAGCAGTCGACAGAGGACTGAAGCTTTCTTT.

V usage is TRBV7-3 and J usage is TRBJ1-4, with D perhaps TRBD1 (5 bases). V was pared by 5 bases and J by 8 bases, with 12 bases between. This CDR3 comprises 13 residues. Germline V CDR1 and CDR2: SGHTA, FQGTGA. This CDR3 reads CASSRDGGEKLFF. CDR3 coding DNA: TGTGCCAGCAGCCGCGACGGGGGAGAAAAACTGTTTTTT.

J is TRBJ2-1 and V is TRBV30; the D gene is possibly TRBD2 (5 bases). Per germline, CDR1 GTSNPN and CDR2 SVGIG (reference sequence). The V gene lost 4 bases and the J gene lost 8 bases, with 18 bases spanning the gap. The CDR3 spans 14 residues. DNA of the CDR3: TGTGCCTGGACCTTACGAGGAGGCGATCATGAGCAGTTCTTC. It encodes CAWTLRGGDHEQFF.

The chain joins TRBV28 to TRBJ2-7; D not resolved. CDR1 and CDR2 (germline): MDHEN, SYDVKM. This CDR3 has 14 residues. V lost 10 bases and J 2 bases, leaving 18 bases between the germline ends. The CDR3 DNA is TGTGCCACCAATGTTAGACTCGCGGCCTACGAGCAGTACTTC. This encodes CATNVRLAAYEQYF.

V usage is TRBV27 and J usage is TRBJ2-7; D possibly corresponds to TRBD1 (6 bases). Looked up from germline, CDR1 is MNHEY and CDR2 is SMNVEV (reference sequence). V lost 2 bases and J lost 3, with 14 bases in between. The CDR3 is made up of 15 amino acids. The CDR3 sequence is CASSLRGPGDYEQYF. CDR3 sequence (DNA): TGTGCCAGCAGTTTAAGAGGGCCAGGGGACTACGAGCAGTACTTC.

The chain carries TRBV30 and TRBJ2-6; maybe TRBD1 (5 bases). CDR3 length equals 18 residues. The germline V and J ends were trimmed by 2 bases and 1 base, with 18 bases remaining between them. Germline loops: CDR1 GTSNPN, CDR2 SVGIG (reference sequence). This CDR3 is CAWSSYGRPGSGANVLTF. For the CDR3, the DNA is TGTGCCTGGAGTTCATATGGTCGGCCAGGGTCTGGGGCCAACGTCCTGACTTTC.

The CDR3 is CASSLGGTGELNEQYF. The CDR3 DNA reads as TGTGCCAGCTCTCTTGGAGGGACAGGCGAACTCAACGAGCAGTACTTC. The J gene is TRBJ2-7, the V gene TRBV9; TRBD1 matches at 8 bases. CDR3 size: 16 residues. V lost 7 bases, J lost 5 bases, and 17 bases stayed unmatched. The germline CDR1 and CDR2 sequences are SGDLS and YYNGEE. Full variable domain (missing parts from reference TRBV9 and TRBJ2-7): DSGVTQTPKHLITATGQRVTLRCSPRSGDLSVYWYQQSLDQGLQFLIQYYNGEERAKGNILERFSAQQFPDLHSELNLSSLELGDSALYFCASSLGGTGELNEQYFGPGTRLTVT.

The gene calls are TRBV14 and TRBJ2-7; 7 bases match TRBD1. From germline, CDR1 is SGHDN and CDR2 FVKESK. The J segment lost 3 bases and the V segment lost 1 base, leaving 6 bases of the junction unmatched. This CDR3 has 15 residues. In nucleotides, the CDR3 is TGTGCCAGCAGCCAAGGACTACAGGGGATCTACGAGCAGTACTTC. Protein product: CASSQGLQGIYEQYF.

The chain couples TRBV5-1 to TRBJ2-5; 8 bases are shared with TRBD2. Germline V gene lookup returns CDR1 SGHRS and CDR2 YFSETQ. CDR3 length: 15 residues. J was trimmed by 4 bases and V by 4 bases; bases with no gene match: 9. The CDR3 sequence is CASSLHSGDGETQYF. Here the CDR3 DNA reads TGCGCCAGCAGCCTCCATAGCGGGGACGGAGAGACCCAGTACTTC.

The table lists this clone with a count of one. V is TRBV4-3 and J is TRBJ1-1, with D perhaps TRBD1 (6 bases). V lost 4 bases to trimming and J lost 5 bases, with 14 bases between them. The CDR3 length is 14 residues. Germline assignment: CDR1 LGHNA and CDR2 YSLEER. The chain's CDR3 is CASSPGAEGTEAFF. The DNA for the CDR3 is TGCGCCAGCAGCCCAGGGGCCGAGGGGACTGAAGCTTTCTTT.

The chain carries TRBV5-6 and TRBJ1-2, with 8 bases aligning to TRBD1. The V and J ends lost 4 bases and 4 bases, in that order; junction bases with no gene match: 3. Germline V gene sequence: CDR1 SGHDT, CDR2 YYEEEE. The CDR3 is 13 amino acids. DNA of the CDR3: TGTGCCAGCAGCCACGACAGGGGCTATGGCTACACCTTC. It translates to CASSHDRGYGYTF.

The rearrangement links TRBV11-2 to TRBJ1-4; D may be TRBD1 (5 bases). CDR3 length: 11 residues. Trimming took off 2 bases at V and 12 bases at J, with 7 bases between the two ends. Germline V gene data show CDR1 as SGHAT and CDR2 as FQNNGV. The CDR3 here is CASSLSRELFF. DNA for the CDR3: TGTGCCAGCAGCTTATCCAGGGAACTGTTTTTT.

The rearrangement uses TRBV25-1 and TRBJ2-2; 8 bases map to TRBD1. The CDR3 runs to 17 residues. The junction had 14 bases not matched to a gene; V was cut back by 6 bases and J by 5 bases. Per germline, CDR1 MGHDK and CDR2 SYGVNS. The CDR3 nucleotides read TGTGCCAGCAGCGTGAGGACAGGGTGGACGTCTACCGGGGAGCTGTTTTTT. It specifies CASSVRTGWTSTGELFF. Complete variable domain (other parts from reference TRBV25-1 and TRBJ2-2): EADIYQTPRYLVIGTGKKITLECSQTMGHDKMYWYQQDPGMELHLIHYSYGVNSTEKGDLSSESTVSRIRTEHFPLTLESARPSHTSQYLCASSVRTGWTSTGELFFGEGSRLTVL.

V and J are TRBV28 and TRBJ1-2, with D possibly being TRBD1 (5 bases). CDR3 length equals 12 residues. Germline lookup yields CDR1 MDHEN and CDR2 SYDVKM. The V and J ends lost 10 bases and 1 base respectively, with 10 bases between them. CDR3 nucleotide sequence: TGTGCCACCGGGGGGTATAACTATGGCTACACCTTC. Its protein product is CATGGYNYGYTF.

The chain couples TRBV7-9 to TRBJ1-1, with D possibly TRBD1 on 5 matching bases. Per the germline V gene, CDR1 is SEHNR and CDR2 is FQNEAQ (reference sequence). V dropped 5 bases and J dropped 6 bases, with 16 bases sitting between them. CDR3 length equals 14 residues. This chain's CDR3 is CASSRGNPGAEAFF. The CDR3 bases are TGTGCCAGCAGCCGAGGAAACCCGGGGGCTGAAGCTTTCTTT.

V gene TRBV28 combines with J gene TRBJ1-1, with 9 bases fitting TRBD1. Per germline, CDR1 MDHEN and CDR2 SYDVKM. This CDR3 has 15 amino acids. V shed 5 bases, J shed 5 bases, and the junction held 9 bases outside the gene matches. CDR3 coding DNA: TGTGCCAGCAGTACTCTCACGGACAGGGGAACTGAAGCTTTCTTT. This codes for CASSTLTDRGTEAFF.

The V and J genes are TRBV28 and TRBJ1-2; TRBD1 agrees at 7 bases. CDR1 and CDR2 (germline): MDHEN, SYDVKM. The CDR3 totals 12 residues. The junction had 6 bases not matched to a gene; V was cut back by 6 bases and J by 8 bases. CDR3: CASSTGVYGYTF. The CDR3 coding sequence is TGTGCCAGCAGCACAGGGGTATACGGCTACACCTTC.

The CDR3 DNA follows: TGCGCCAGCAGTGAGTCGACCCCGGGACAACCCTACGAGCAGTACTTC. Protein product: CASSESTPGQPYEQYF. V and J are TRBV10-1 and TRBJ2-7; possibly TRBD1 for D (6 bases). Trimming took off 0 bases at V and 2 bases at J, with 14 bases between the two ends. This CDR3 spans 16 amino acids. CDR1 is WNHNN, CDR2 SYGVQD, per germline (reference sequence).

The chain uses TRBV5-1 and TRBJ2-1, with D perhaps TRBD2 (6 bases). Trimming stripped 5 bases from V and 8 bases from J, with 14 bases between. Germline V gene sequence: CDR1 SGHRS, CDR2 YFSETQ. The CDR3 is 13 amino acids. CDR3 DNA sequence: TGCGCCAGCAGGCTAGCGCCCTTCGATGAGCAGTTCTTC. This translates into CASRLAPFDEQFF.

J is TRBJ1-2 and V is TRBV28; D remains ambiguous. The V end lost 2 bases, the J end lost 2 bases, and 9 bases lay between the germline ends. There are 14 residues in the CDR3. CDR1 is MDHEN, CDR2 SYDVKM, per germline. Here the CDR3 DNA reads TGTGCCAGCAGTTTAGGCCAGGAAAACTATGGCTACACCTTC. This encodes CASSLGQENYGYTF.

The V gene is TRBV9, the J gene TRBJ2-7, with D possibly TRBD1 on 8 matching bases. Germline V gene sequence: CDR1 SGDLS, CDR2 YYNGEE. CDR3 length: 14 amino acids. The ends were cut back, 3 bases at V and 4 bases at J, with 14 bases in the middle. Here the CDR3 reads CASSGYRGGYEQYF. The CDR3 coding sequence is TGTGCCAGCAGCGGGTACAGGGGGGGATACGAGCAGTACTTC.

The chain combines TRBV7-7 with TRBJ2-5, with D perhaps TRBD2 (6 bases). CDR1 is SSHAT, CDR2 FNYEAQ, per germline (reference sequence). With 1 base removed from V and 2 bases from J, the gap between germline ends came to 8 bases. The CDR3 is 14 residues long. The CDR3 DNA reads TGTGCCAGCAGCTTAGGCGGGATACAAGAGACCCAGTACTTC. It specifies CASSLGGIQETQYF.

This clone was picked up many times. For the CDR3, the DNA is TGCAGCGTTGAAGGGTCCCTAGCGGGAAGGACTCGAGAGACCCAGTACTTC. Residues: CSVEGSLAGRTRETQYF. The J gene is TRBJ2-5, the V gene TRBV29-1, with 9 bases aligning to TRBD2. V was pared by 1 base and J by 4 bases, with 13 bases of the junction left unmatched. This CDR3 has 17 amino acids. In germline, CDR1 is SQVTM, CDR2 ANQGSEA.

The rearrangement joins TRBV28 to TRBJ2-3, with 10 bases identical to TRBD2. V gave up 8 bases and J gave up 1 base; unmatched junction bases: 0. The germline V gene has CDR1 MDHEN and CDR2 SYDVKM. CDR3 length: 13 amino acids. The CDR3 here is CASLAGGTDTQYF. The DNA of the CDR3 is TGTGCCAGCCTAGCGGGAGGCACAGATACGCAGTATTTT.

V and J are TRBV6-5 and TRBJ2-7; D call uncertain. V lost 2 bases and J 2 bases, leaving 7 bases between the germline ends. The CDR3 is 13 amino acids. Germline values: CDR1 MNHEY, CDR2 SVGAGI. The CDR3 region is CASSYGGTYEQYF. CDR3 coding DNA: TGTGCCAGCAGTTACGGCGGAACCTACGAGCAGTACTTC.

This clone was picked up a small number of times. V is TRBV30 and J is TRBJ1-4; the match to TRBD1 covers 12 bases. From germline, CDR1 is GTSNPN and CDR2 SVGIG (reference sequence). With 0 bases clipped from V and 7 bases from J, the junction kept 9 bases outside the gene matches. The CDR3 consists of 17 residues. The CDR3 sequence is CAWSVLGQGARGEKLFF. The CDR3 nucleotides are TGTGCCTGGAGTGTACTGGGACAGGGGGCTAGGGGTGAAAAACTGTTTTTT. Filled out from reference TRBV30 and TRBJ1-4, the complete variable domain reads SQTIHQWPATLVQPVGSPLSLECTVEGTSNPNLYWYRQAAGRGLQLLFYSVGIGQISSEVPQNLSASRPQDRQFILSSKKLLLSDSGFYLCAWSVLGQGARGEKLFFGSGTQLSVL.

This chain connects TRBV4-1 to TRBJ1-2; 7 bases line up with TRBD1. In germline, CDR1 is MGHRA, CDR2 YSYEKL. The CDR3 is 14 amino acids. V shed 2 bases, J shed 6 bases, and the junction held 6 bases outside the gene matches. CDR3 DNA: TGCGCCAGCAGCCAACAGGGGGTAGTCGATGGCTACACCTTC. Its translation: CASSQQGVVDGYTF.

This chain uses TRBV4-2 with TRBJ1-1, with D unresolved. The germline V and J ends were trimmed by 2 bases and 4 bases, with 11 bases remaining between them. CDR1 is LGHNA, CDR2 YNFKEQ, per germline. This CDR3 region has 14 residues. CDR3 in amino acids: CASSQTHSSTEAFF. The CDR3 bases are TGTGCCAGCAGCCAAACCCATTCGAGCACTGAAGCTTTCTTT.

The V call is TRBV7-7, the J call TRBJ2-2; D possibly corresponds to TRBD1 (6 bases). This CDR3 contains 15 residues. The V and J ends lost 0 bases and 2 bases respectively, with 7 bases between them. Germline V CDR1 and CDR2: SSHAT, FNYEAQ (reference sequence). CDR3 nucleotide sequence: TGTGCCAGCAGCTTAGCGGGGGCAAACACCGGGGAGCTGTTTTTT. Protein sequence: CASSLAGANTGELFF.